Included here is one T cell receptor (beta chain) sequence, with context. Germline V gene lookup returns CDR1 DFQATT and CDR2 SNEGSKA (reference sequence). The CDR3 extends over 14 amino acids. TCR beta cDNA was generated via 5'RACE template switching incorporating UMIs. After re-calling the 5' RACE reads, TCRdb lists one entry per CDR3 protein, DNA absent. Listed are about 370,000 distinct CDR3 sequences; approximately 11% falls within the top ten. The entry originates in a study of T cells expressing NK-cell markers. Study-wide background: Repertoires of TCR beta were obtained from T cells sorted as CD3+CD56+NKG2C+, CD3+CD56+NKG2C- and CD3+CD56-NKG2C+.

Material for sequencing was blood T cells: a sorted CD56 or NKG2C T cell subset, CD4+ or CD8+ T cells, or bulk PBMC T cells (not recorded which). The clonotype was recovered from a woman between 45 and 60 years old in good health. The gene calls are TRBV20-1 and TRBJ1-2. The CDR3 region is CSARNPDLPDGYTF.